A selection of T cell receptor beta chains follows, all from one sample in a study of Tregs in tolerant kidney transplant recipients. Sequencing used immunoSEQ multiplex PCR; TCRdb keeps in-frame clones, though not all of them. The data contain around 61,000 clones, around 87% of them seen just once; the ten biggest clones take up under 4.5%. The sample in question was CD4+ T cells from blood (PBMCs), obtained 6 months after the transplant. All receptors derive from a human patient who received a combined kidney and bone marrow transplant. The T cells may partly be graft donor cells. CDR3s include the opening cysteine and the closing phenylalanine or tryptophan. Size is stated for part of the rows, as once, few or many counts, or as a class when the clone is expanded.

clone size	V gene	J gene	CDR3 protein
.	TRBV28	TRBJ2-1	CASSSYWTGGNEQFF
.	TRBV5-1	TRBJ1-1	CASSLQENTEAFF
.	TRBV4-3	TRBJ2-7	CASSQDTEDEQYF
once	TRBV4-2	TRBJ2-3	CASSQDTGDATDTQYF
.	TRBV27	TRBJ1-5	CASSPGAGIRTEPQHF
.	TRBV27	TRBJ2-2	CASSLSGLPNGELFF
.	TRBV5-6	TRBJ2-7	CASSLSRGDYEQYF
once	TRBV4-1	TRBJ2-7	CASSLQGATYEQYF
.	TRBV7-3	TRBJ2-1	CASSLRIAGQGGDEQFF
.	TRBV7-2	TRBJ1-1	CASSLGTLNTEAFF
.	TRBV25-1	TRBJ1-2	CASSGGGYGSYGYTF
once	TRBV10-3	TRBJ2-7	CAINDGGAYEQYF
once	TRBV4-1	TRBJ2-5	CASSQVNLGLARGETQYF
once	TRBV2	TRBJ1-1	CATVGQGNTEAFF
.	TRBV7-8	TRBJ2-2	CASSPGLRDTGELFF
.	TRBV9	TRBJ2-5	CASSVSSRQETQYF
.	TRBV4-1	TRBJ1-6	CASSQDREATGGYNSPLHF
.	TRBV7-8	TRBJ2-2	CASSPRESSGELFF
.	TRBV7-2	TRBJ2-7	CASSSRPRAPSYEQYF
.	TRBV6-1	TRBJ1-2	CAGGTGSAYYGYTF
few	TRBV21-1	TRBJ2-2	CASSKVMGAQNTGELFF
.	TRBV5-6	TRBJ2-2	CASSLVLWSAGGSGELFF
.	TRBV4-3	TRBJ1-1	CASSLRRGNTEAFF
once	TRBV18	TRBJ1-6	CASSLIRDRGLNSPLHF
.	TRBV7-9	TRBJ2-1	CASSASGRAFNEQFF
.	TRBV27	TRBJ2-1	CASGQTRRGGRDYNEQFF
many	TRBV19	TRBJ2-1	CASSRGLAGGTPQFF
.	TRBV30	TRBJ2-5	CAWSQKGTGYQETQYF
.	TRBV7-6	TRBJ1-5	CASSQAGGSNQPQHF
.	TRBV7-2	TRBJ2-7	CASSLASDIGYEQYF
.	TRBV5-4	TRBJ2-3	CASSRQGSEGTQYF
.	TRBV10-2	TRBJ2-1	CASSELIGRGYNEQFF
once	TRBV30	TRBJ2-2	CAWSLTSGELFF
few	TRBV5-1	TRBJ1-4	CASRPDTYATNEKLFF
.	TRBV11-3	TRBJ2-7	CASSSRLAATYEQYF
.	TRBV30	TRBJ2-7	CAWSENYEQYF
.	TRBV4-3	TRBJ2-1	CASSQDLGRSSYNEQFF
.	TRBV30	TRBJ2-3	CAWRPGLGDTQYF
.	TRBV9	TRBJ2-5	CASPPRPCEPLSHPHGETQYF
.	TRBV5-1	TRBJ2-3	CASKRGDFPLDTQYF
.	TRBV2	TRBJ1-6	CASSDVTGSSSYNSPLHF
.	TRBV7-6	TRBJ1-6	CASSFSPGQPRGSYNSPLHF
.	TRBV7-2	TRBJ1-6	CASSARDFLSSYNSPLHF
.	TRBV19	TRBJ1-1	CASTAGGLNTEAFF
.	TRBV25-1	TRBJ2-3	CASSEFSGRDTQYF
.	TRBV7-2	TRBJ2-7	CASSLIVGVDEQYF
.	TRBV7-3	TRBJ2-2	CASSTDSNTGELFF
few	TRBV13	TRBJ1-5	CASSLKLLGGGGSNQPQHF
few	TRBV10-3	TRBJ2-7	CATLDYRGGGEQYF